The 21 T cell receptor beta chains given below trace back to one sample, sequenced in a study of neurological immune-mediated disorders. MiXCR, applied by TCRdb to the 5' RACE reads, yields one record per CDR3 protein. Among approximately 77,000 distinct CDR3 sequences listed, approximately 9.4% were seen once. Sequenced: PBMCs. The receptor set was obtained from a man aged 50 to 60 in good health.

Only a few counts were recorded for this clonotype. A read error may be the cause here, since a much bigger clone is one base away. The genes are TRBV7-2 and TRBJ2-1; D unclear. The V gene's germline CDR1 is SGHTA and CDR2 FQGNSA. The CDR3 loop spans 13 amino acids. Trimming shortened V by 3 bases and J by 15 bases, and 18 bases separated the two germline ends. Written as DNA, the CDR3 is TGTGCCAGCAGCTTTACGTTTCCGACCGCACGGTTCTTC. Encoded protein: CASSFTFPTARFF.

This clonotype was picked up many times. The chain employs TRBV11-2 and TRBJ2-2; D remains unclear. The germline CDR1 and CDR2 sequences are SGHAT and FQNNGV. The CDR3 spans 16 residues. V lost 4 bases to trimming and J lost 5 bases, with 17 bases between them. The CDR3 DNA follows: TGTGCCAGCAGCTCCTCTGGGTCTAAGGGAACCGGGGAGCTGTTTTTT. This sequence encodes CASSSSGSKGTGELFF.

The rearrangement uses TRBV20-1 and TRBJ2-4; D is undetermined. The CDR3 is 13 amino acids. Germline V gives CDR1 DFQATT, CDR2 SNEGSKA (reference sequence). Between the trimmed V and J ends, which lost 6 bases and 7 bases, there was a span of 16 bases. The CDR3, as DNA: TGCAGTGCCGGGTACTTCGGAGTGAACATTCAGTACTTC. Protein: CSAGYFGVNIQYF.

Many counts were recorded for this clonotype. V is TRBV27 and J is TRBJ1-1; D is undetermined. V lost 1 base and J 5 bases, leaving 14 bases between the germline ends. This CDR3 is built from 15 residues. Germline V lookup: CDR1 MNHEY, CDR2 SMNVEV (reference sequence). The CDR3 is CASSLWGNWETEAFF. CDR3 in DNA: TGTGCCAGCAGTTTATGGGGTAATTGGGAAACTGAAGCTTTCTTT.

The chain carries TRBV18 and TRBJ1-1; D unclear. Germline V CDR1 and CDR2: KGHSH, LQKENI. CDR3 length: 13 residues. The V end was cut by 4 bases, the J end by 0 bases, with 6 bases between. The CDR3, as DNA: TGTGCCAGCTCACAACAGATGAACACTGAAGCTTTCTTT. Encoded protein: CASSQQMNTEAFF. Variable domain in full (rest from reference TRBV18 and TRBJ1-1): NAGVMQNPRHLVRRRGQEARLRCSPMKGHSHVYWYRQLPEEGLKFMVYLQKENIIDESGMPKERFSAEFPKEGPSILRIQQVVRGDSAAYFCASSQQMNTEAFFGQGTRLTVV.

This clonotype was detected ten times or more. The chain links TRBV7-2 to TRBJ2-7; TRBD2 is a possible D gene (6 bases). Germline CDR1 and CDR2: SGHTA and FQGNSA. This CDR3 contains 15 residues. Trimming removed 1 base from V and 4 bases from J, with 14 bases in between. The CDR3 DNA reads as TGTGCCAGCAGCTTAGGCGGCGGGACCTCTTACGAGCAGTACTTC. Its translation is CASSLGGGTSYEQYF.

This clonotype was counted ten times or more. This chain joins TRBV5-1 and TRBJ2-3, with D perhaps being TRBD1 or TRBD2 (5 bases each). With 4 bases removed from V and 4 bases from J, the gap between germline ends came to 16 bases. Germline V CDR1 and CDR2: SGHRS, YFSETQ. The CDR3 contains 15 residues. CDR3 in amino acids: CASSPTDVGADTQYF. CDR3 in DNA: TGCGCCAGCAGCCCCACGGATGTGGGGGCAGATACGCAGTATTTT.

In this sample, this clonotype turned up a few times. This chain joins TRBV6-2 or TRBV6-3 and TRBJ1-2; 7 nucleotides align to TRBD1. Trimming took 2 bases from V and 0 from J; bases not matched to a gene: 6. CDR1 and CDR2 (germline): MNHEY, SVGEGT. This CDR3 has 16 residues. The chain's CDR3 is CASSYDRQGANYGYTF. The CDR3 DNA is TGTGCCAGCAGTTACGATCGGCAGGGGGCTAACTATGGCTACACCTTC.

The CDR3 protein is CASSAGPDGDTQYF. CDR3 nucleotide sequence: TGTGCCAGCAGCGCGGGCCCCGATGGGGATACGCAGTATTTT. V and J are TRBV7-9 and TRBJ2-3, with TRBD2 as a possible D gene (5 bases). Trimming took 5 bases from V and 6 from J, leaving 15 bases between them. CDR3 size: 14 residues. Germline V gene lookup returns CDR1 SEHNR and CDR2 FQNEAQ (reference sequence).

About this clonotype: Being one base from a much bigger clone, this may be a read error. V gene TRBV30 combines with J gene TRBJ2-1; TRBD1 matches 7 bases. V lost 5 bases, J lost 5 bases, and 12 bases stayed unmatched. From germline, CDR1 is GTSNPN and CDR2 SVGIG (reference sequence). The CDR3 runs to 15 residues. The CDR3 here is CAWATGVGRNNEQFF. In nucleotides, the CDR3 is TGTGCCTGGGCCACAGGGGTCGGCCGAAACAATGAGCAGTTCTTC.

This clonotype was counted many times. The chain combines TRBV29-1 with TRBJ2-1; 8 nucleotides match TRBD2. In germline, CDR1 is SQVTM, CDR2 ANQGSEA. The CDR3 is 15 residues long. V was pared by 3 bases and J by 2 bases, with 6 bases of the junction left unmatched. This CDR3 is CSVESLGRAYNEQFF. The CDR3 DNA reads TGCAGCGTTGAGAGTCTCGGGAGGGCCTACAATGAGCAGTTCTTC.

This clonotype appeared a few times. The gene calls are TRBV20-1 and TRBJ1-2; D ambiguous. The CDR3 extends over 13 amino acids. V was clipped by 3 bases and J by 2 bases, with 10 bases between them. Per germline, CDR1 DFQATT and CDR2 SNEGSKA (reference sequence). CDR3 nucleotide sequence: TGCAGTGCTAGTATCCCGATGAACTATGGCTACACCTTC. It specifies CSASIPMNYGYTF.

Concerning this clonotype itself: A much larger clone lies one base from this, so it may be a read error. The chain couples TRBV2 to TRBJ1-5; tentatively, D is TRBD1 (5 bases). The CDR3 runs to 17 residues. Germline CDR1 is SNHLY and CDR2 is FYNNEI. CDR3 DNA sequence: TGTGCCAGCAGTCTGGGGCAGACGCAACCGGGCAATCAGACCCAGCATTTT. This encodes CASSLGQTQPGNQTQHF.

Ten or more counts support this clonotype. The V gene is TRBV20-1, the J gene TRBJ1-5; 10 nucleotides align to TRBD1. Germline V gives CDR1 DFQATT, CDR2 SNEGSKA (reference sequence). The V gene end was trimmed by 2 bases and the J gene end by 5 bases; junction bases not matched to a gene: 6. The CDR3 consists of 15 residues. This CDR3 is CSARPTGQGYQPQHF. CDR3 nucleotide sequence: TGCAGTGCTAGACCGACGGGACAGGGGTATCAGCCCCAGCATTTT.

In its sample, this clonotype was seen many times. The chain is built from TRBV9 and TRBJ2-2, with no clear D. V dropped 2 bases and J dropped 5 bases, with 10 bases sitting between them. The CDR3 length is 14 residues. Per the germline V gene, CDR1 is SGDLS and CDR2 is YYNGEE. The CDR3 sequence: CASSVRTVTGELFF. The CDR3 DNA reads as TGTGCCAGCAGCGTCCGGACCGTGACCGGGGAGCTGTTTTTT.

This clonotype has at least ten counts. This rearrangement joins TRBV27 to TRBJ2-7; D may be TRBD2 (7 bases). The CDR3 loop spans 15 amino acids. Germline-derived CDR1 and CDR2 are MNHEY and SMNVEV (reference sequence). V gave up 6 bases and J gave up 1 base, with 16 bases separating them. The CDR3 reads CASSGGPDWSYEQYF. CDR3 nucleotide sequence: TGTGCCAGCAGCGGGGGGCCGGACTGGTCCTACGAGCAGTACTTC.

This clonotype was detected many times. The chain employs TRBV5-1 and TRBJ2-1; 12 bases match TRBD2. Losses at the gene ends were 7 bases for V and 9 bases for J; bases not matched to a gene: 17. Germline CDR1 reads SGHRS; CDR2 reads YFSETQ. This CDR3 contains 17 residues. In nucleotides, the CDR3 is TGCGCCAGCCCCGACGGGTCGGCTAGCGGGAGGGCCGTTGAGCAGTTCTTC. This encodes CASPDGSASGRAVEQFF.

This clonotype was counted ten times or more. This sequence joins TRBV29-1 and TRBJ1-1, with no clear D. Germline V gene sequence: CDR1 SQVTM, CDR2 ANQGSEA. Trimming shortened V by 4 bases and J by 0 bases, and 3 bases separated the two germline ends. The length of the CDR3 is 11 residues. CDR3 in amino acids: CSVVMNTEAFF. CDR3 coding DNA: TGCAGCGTTGTGATGAACACTGAAGCTTTCTTT.

Note on this clonotype: A much larger clone lies a single base off, so this may be a read error. The rearrangement links TRBV10-3 to TRBJ1-3; D is undetermined. CDR1 ENHRY and CDR2 SYGVKD come from the germline V gene. The CDR3 length is 13 residues. The CDR3 bases are TGTGCCAGCCGTGAAGTCTCTGGAAACACCTTATATTTT. Residues: CASREVSGNTLYF.

This clonotype has more than one count but fewer than ten. This rearrangement joins TRBV10-3 to TRBJ1-6, with 8 nucleotides matching TRBD1. The V gene's germline CDR1 is ENHRY and CDR2 SYGVKD. J lost 5 bases, V lost 5 bases, and 2 bases had no gene match. This CDR3 spans 14 amino acids. This CDR3 reads CAISRGQDNSPLHF. The CDR3 DNA follows: TGTGCCATCAGTAGGGGACAGGATAATTCACCCCTCCACTTT.

The CDR3, as DNA: TGTGCCAGCAGCTTACTCGGGACTAGCACAGATACGCAGTATTTT. As protein: CASSLLGTSTDTQYF. This chain uses TRBV7-2 with TRBJ2-3, with D tentatively TRBD2 (6 bases). Germline V gene lookup returns CDR1 SGHTA and CDR2 FQGNSA. V was shortened by 2 bases and J by 0 bases, with 9 bases between the two germline ends. This CDR3 comprises 15 residues.